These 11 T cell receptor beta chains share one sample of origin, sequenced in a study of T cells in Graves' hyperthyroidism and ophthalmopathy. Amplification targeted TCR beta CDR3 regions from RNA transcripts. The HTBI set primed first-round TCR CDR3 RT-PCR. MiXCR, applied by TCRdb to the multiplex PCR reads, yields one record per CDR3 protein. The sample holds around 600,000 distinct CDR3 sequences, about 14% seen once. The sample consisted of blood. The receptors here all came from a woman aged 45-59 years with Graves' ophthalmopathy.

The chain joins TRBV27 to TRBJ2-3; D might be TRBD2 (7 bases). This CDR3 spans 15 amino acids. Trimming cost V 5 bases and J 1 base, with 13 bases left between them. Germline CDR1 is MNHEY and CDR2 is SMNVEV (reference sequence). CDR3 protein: CASSRRGGGTDTQYF. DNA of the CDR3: TGTGCCAGCAGTCGCAGGGGAGGGGGCACAGATACGCAGTATTTT.

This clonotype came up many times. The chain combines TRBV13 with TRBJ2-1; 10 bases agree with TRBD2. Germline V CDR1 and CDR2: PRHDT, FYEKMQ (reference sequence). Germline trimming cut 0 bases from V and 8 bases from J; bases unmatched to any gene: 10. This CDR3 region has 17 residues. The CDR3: CASSLGLAGERFDEQFF. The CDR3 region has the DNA TGTGCCAGCAGCTTAGGCCTAGCGGGAGAAAGGTTCGATGAGCAGTTCTTC.

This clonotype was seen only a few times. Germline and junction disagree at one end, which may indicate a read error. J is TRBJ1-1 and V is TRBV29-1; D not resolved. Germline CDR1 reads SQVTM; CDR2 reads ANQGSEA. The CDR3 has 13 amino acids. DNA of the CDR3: TGCAGCGTTGTGAATAGTGGATCCACTAAAGCTTTCTTT. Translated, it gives CSVVNSGSTKAFF.

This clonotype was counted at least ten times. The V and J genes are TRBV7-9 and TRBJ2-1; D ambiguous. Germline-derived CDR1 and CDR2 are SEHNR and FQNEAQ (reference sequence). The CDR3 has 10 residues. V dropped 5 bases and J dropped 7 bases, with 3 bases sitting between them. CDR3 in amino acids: CASSINEQFF. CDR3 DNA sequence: TGTGCCAGCAGCATTAATGAGCAGTTCTTC.

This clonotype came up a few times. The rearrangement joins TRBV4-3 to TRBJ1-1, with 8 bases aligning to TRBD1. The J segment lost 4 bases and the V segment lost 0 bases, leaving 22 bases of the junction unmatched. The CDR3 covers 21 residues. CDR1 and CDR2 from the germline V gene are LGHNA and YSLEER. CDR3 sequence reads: CASSQDPGAGGARFGATEAFF. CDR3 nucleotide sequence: TGCGCCAGCAGCCAAGACCCTGGGGCAGGGGGCGCCCGTTTCGGGGCCACTGAAGCTTTCTTT.

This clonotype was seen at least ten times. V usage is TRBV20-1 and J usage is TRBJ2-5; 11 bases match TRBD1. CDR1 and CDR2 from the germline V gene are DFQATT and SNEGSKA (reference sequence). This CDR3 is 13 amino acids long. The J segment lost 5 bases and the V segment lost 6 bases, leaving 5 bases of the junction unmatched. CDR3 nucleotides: TGCAGTGCCTTGGGACAGGGGGTCGAGACCCAGTACTTC. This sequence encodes CSALGQGVETQYF.

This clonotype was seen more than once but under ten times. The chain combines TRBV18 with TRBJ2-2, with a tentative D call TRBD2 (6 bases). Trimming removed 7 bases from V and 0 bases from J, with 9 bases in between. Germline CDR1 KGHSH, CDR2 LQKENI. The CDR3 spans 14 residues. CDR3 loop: CASYRLANTGELFF. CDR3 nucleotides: TGTGCCAGCTACCGACTAGCGAACACCGGGGAGCTGTTTTTT.

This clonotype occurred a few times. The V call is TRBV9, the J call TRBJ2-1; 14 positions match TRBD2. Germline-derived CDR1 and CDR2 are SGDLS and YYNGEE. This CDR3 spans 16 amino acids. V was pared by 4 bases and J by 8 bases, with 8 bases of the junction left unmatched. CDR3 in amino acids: CASSTGTSGRGDEQFF. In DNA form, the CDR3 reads TGTGCCAGCAGCACGGGGACTAGCGGGAGAGGGGATGAGCAGTTCTTC.

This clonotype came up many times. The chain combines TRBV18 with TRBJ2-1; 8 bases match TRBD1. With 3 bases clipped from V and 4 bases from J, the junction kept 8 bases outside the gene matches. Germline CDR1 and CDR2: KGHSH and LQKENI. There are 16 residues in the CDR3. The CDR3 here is CASSPRQGMGYNEQFF. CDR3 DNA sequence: TGTGCCAGCTCACCCAGACAGGGGATGGGTTACAATGAGCAGTTCTTC.

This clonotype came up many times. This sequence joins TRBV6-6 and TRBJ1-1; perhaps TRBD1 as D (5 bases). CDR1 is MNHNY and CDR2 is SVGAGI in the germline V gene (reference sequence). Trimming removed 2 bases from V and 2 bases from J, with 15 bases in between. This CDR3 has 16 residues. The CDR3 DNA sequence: TGTGCCAGCAGTTACAGGCCCTTTGGGGGTAACACTGAAGCTTTCTTT. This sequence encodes CASSYRPFGGNTEAFF.

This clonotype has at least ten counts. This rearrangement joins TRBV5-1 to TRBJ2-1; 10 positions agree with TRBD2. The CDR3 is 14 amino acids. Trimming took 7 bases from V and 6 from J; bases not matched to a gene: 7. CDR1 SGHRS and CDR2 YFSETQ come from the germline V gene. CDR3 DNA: TGCGCCAGCCGGCAGCGGGAGGGCGTCAATGAGCAGTTCTTC. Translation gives CASRQREGVNEQFF.